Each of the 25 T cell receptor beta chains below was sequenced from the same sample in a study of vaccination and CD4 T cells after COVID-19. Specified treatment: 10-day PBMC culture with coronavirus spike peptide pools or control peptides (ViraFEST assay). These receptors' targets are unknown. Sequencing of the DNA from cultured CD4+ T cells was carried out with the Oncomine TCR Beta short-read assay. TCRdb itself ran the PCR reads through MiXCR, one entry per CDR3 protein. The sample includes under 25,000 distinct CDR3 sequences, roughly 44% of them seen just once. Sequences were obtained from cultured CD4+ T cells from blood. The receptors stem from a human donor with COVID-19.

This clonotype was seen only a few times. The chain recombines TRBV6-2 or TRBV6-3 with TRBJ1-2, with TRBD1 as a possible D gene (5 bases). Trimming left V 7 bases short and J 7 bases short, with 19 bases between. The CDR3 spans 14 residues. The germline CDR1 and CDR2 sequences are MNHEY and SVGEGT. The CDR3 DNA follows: TGTGCCAGCACCAACGGAAGGGGTCGGCTTGGCTACACCTTC. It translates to CASTNGRGRLGYTF.

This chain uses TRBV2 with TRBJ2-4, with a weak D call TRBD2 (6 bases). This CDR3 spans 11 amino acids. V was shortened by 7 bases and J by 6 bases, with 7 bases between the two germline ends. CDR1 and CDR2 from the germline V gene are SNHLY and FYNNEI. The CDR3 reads CASTGVNIQYF. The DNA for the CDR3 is TGTGCCAGCACGGGGGTAAACATTCAGTACTTC.

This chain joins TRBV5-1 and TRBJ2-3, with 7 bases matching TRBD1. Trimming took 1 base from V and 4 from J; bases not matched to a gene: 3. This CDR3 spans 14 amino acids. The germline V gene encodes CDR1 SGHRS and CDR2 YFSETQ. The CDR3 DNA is TGCGCCAGCAGCTTGACAGGGGACGCAGATACGCAGTATTTT. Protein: CASSLTGDADTQYF.

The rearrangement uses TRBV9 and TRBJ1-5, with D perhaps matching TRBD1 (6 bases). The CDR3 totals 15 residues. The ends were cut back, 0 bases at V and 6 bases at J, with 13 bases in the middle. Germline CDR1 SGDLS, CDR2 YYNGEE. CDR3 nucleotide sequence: TGTGCCAGCAGCGTAGATTCCAGGGGAGGTCAGCCCCAGCATTTT. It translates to CASSVDSRGGQPQHF.

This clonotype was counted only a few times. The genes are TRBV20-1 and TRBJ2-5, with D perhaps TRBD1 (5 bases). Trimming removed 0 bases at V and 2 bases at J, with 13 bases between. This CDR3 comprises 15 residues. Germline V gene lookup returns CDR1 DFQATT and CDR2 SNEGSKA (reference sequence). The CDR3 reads CSARDPTQGQETQYF. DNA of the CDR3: TGCAGTGCTAGAGATCCCACGCAGGGTCAAGAGACCCAGTACTTC.

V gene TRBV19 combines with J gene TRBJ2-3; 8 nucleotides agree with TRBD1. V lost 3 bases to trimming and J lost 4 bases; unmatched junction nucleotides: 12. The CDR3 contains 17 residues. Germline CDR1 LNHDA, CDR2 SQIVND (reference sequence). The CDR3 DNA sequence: TGTGCCAGTAGTATGCAAGTCGCACAGGGGGGCTCAGATACGCAGTATTTT. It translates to CASSMQVAQGGSDTQYF.

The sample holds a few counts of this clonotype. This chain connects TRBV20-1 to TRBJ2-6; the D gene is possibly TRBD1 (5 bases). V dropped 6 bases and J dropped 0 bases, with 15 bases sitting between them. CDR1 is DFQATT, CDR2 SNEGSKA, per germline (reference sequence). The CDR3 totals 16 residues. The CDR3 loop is CSAPGQGSSGANVLTF. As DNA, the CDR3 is TGCAGTGCCCCTGGGCAGGGAAGCTCTGGGGCCAACGTCCTGACTTTC.

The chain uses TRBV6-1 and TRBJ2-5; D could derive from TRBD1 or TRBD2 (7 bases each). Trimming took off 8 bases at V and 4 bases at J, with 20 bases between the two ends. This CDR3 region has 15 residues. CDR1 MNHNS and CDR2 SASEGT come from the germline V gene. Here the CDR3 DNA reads TGTGCCAGCCAGGGGGGGCGGGGATTGAGAGAGACCCAGTACTTC. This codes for CASQGGRGLRETQYF.

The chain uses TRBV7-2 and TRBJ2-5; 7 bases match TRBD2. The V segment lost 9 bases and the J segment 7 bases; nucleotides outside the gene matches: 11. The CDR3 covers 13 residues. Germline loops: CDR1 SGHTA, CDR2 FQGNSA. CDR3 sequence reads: CASGSTTGGTQYF. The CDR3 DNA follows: TGTGCCAGTGGATCCACCACGGGGGGGACCCAGTACTTC.

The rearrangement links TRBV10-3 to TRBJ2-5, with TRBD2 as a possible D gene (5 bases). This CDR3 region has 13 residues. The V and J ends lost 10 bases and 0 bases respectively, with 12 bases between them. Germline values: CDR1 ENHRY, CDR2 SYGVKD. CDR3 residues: CATASSDQETQYF. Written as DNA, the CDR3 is TGTGCCACGGCTAGCAGCGACCAAGAGACCCAGTACTTC.

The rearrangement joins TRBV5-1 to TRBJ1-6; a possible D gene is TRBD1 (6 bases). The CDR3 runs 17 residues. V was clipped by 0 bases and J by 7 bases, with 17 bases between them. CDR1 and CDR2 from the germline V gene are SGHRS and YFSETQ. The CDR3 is CASSLGPDGQFNSPLHF. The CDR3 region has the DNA TGCGCCAGCAGCTTGGGGCCGGATGGACAGTTCAATTCACCCCTCCACTTT.

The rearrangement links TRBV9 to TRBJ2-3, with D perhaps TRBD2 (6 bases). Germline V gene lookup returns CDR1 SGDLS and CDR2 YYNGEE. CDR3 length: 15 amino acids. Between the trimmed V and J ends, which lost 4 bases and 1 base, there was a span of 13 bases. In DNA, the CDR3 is TGTGCCAGCAGCACCATGGGGGGACGCACAGATACGCAGTATTTT. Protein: CASSTMGGRTDTQYF.

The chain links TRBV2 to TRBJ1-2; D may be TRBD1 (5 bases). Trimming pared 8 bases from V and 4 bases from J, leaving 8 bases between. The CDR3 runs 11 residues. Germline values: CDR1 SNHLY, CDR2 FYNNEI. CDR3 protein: CASGGTYGYTF. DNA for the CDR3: TGTGCCAGCGGGGGGACCTATGGCTACACCTTC.

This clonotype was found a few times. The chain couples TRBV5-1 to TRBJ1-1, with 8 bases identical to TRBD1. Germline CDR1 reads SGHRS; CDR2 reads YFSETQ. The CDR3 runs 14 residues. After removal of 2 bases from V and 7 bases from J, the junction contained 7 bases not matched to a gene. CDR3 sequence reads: CASSFSGTGFEAFF. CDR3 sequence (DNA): TGCGCCAGCAGCTTTTCCGGGACAGGTTTTGAAGCTTTCTTT.

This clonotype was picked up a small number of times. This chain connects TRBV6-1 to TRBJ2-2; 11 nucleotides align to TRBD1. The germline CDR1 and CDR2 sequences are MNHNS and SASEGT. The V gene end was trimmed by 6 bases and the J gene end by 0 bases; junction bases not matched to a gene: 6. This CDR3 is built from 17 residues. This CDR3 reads CASRSTGQGANTGELFF. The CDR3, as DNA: TGTGCCAGCAGATCAACGGGACAGGGGGCGAACACCGGGGAGCTGTTTTTT.

CDR3 protein: CSARVTVQRGTDTQYF. The DNA for the CDR3 is TGCAGTGCTAGAGTAACGGTCCAGCGGGGCACAGATACGCAGTATTTT. The chain couples TRBV20-1 to TRBJ2-3; a weak D match, TRBD2 (6 bases). This CDR3 region has 16 residues. Germline V gene lookup returns CDR1 DFQATT and CDR2 SNEGSKA (reference sequence). The ends were cut back, 1 base at V and 1 base at J, with 15 bases in the middle.

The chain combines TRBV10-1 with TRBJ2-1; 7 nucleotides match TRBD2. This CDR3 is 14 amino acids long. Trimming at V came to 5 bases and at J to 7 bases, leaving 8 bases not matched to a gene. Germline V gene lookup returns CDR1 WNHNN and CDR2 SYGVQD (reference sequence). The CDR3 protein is CASSPPGTKNEQFF. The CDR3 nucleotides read TGCGCCAGCAGTCCGCCGGGGACTAAAAATGAGCAGTTCTTC.

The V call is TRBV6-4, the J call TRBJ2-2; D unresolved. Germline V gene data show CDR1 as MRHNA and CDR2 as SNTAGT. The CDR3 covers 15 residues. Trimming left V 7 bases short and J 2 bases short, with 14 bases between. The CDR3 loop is CASILLVENTGELFF. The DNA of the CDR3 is TGTGCCAGCATTCTCCTGGTCGAAAACACCGGGGAGCTGTTTTTT.

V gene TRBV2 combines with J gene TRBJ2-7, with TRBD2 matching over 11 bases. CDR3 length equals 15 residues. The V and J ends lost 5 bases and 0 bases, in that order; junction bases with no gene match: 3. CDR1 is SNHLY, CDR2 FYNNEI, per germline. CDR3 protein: CASSPGLAASYEQYF. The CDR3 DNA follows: TGTGCCAGCAGTCCGGGACTAGCGGCCTCCTACGAGCAGTACTTC.

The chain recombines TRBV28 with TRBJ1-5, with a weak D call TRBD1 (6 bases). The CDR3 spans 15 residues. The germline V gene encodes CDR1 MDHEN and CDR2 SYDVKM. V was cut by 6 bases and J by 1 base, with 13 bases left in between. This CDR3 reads CASRQGGKSNQPQHF. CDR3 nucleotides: TGTGCCAGCAGACAGGGAGGGAAGAGCAATCAGCCCCAGCATTTT.

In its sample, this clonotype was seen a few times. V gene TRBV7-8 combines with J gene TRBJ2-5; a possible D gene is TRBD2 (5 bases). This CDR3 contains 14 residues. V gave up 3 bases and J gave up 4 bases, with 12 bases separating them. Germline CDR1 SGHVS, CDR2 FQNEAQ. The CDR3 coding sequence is TGTGCCAGCAGCTTCTTCGCGGGCGGAGAGACCCAGTACTTC. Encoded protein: CASSFFAGGETQYF.

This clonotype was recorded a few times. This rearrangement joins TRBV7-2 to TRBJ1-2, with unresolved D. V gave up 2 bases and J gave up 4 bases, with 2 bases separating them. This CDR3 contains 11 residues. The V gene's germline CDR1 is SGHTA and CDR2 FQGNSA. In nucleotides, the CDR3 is TGTGCCAGCAGCTTATTCTATGGCTACACCTTC. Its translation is CASSLFYGYTF.

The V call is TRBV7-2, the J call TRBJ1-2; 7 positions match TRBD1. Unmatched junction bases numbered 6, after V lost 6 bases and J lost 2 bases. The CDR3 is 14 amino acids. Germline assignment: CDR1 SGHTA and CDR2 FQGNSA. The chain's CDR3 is CASRNTGVNYGYTF. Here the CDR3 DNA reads TGTGCCAGCAGAAATACAGGGGTAAACTATGGCTACACCTTC.

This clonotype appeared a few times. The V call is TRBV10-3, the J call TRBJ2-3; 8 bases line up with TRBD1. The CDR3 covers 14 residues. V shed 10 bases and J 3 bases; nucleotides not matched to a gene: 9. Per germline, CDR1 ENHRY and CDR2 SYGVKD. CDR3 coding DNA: TGTGCCACCACCCGGACAGGGCCGACAGATACGCAGTATTTT. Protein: CATTRTGPTDTQYF.

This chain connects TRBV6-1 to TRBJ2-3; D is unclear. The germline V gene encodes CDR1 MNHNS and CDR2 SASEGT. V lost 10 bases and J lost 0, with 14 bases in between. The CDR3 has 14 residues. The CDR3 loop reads CAISLQSSTDTQYF. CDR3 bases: TGTGCCATCAGCCTACAGAGCAGCACAGATACGCAGTATTTT.